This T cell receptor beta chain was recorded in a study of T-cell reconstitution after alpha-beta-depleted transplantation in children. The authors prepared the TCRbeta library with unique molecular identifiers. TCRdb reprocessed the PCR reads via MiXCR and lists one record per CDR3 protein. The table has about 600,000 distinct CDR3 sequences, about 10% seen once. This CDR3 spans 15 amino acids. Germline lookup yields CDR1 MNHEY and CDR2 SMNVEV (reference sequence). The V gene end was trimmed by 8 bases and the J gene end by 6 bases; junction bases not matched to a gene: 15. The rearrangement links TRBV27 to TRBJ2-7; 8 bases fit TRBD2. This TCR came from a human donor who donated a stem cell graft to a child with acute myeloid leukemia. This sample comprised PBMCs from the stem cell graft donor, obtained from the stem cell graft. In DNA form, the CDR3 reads TGTGCCAGCGGTCAACGGGGCGGGGGGCTGCGCGAGCAGTACTTC. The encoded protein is CASGQRGGGLREQYF.